Presented here are 2 T cell receptor beta chains from one specimen sequenced in a study of regulatory T cells in long-lasting Graves disease. CDR3 regions were amplified by Arm-PCR using iRepertoire HTBI primers to build TCR beta libraries. TCRdb reprocessed the multiplex PCR reads with MiXCR, giving one entry per CDR3 protein. The table has 350,000 to 500,000 distinct CDR3 sequences, about a sixth seen once; the top ten hold roughly 23%. Time point indicated: newly diagnosed GD, antithyroid drugs for less than 3 months. Isolated PBMC RNA provided the starting material for the TCR library. These data were also reused for a study on T cells in Graves' hyperthyroidism and ophthalmopathy.

Sequences were derived from peripheral blood mononuclear cells (PBMCs), sampled at new diagnosis, from a patient treated with antithyroid drugs. These receptors originate from a woman in her late teens or twenties with Graves disease.

The rearrangement uses TRBV18 and TRBJ2-7; 9 bases agree with TRBD2. This CDR3 is 15 amino acids long. J lost 7 bases, V lost 3 bases, and 10 bases had no gene match. Germline V gene sequence: CDR1 KGHSH, CDR2 LQKENI. The CDR3 coding sequence is TGTGCCAGCTCACCTCTAGCGGGACCCGAAGGGGAGCAGTACTTC. Translated, it gives CASSPLAGPEGEQYF.

This clonotype was detected ten times or more. This chain uses TRBV7-8 with TRBJ2-3, with 7 bases identical to TRBD2. This CDR3 region has 15 residues. Germline trimming cut 3 bases from V and 3 bases from J; bases unmatched to any gene: 6. Germline V gene sequence: CDR1 SGHVS, CDR2 FQNEAQ. The CDR3 protein is CASSFYDGRTDTQYF. The CDR3 DNA sequence: TGTGCCAGCAGCTTTTATGACGGGAGGACAGATACGCAGTATTTT. The full variable domain, its missing parts supplied by reference TRBV7-8 and TRBJ2-3, is GAGVSQSPRYKVAKRGQDVALRCDPISGHVSLFWYQQALGQGPEFLTYFQNEAQLDKSGLPSDRFFAERPEGSVSTLKIQRTQQEDSAVYLCASSFYDGRTDTQYFGPGTRLTVL.